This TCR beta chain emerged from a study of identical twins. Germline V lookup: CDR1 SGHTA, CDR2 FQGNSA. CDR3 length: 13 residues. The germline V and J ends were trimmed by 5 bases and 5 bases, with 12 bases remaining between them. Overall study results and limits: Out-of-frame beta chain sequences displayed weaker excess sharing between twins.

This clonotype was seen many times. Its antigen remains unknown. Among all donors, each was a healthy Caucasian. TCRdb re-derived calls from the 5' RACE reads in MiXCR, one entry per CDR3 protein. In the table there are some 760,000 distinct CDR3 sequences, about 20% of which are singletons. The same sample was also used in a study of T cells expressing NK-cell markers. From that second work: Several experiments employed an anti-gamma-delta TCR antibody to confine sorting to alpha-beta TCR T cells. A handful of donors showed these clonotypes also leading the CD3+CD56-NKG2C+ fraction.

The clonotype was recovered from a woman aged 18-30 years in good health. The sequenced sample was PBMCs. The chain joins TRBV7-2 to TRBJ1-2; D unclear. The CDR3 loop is CASSPGRKYGYTF. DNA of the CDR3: TGTGCCAGCAGCCCGGGCCGGAAATATGGCTACACCTTC.